The 27 T cell receptor beta chains below were found in one sample sequenced in a study of T cell responses to AZD1222 COVID-19 vaccine. Measured with immunoSEQ multiplex PCR; TCRdb has only the in-frame clones, and not every one. The sample records 170,000 or so clones, approximately 90% being singletons. The source material was peripheral blood, sampled on day 0 of AZD1222 vaccination. These receptor sequences come from an adult in good health.

This chain connects TRBV9 to TRBJ1-1, with D unclear. The V end was cut by 0 bases, the J end by 2 bases, with 2 bases between. Germline-derived CDR1 and CDR2 are SGDLS and YYNGEE. The CDR3 covers 12 residues. The CDR3 DNA sequence: TGTGCCAGCAGCGTAGCAAACACTGAAGCTTTCTTT. It yields the protein CASSVANTEAFF.

The chain couples TRBV10-1 to TRBJ1-2; D possibly corresponds to TRBD1 (6 bases). With 7 bases removed from V and 3 bases from J, the gap between germline ends came to 12 bases. There are 13 residues in the CDR3. CDR1 is WNHNN and CDR2 is SYGVQD in the germline V gene (reference sequence). The CDR3 DNA follows: TGCGCCAGCAACCGGGCAGGGGACTATGGCTACACCTTC. This gives the protein CASNRAGDYGYTF.

The V gene is TRBV19, the J gene TRBJ2-2, with D hard to call. CDR3 length equals 16 residues. CDR1 is LNHDA, CDR2 SQIVND, per germline (reference sequence). Deletions cut 4 bases from V and 0 bases from J, with 12 bases between. The CDR3 region is CASSTYTFANTGELFF. The CDR3 DNA is TGTGCCAGTAGTACATACACGTTCGCGAACACCGGGGAGCTGTTTTTT.

The rearrangement links TRBV2 to TRBJ1-4; D is undetermined. V was trimmed by 6 bases and J by 7 bases, leaving 21 bases between them. Germline V gives CDR1 SNHLY, CDR2 FYNNEI. This CDR3 spans 16 amino acids. DNA of the CDR3: TGTGCCAGCAGCCGCGACGCCGGGCCCCGGGGTGAAAAACTGTTTTTT. Encoded protein: CASSRDAGPRGEKLFF.

The CDR3 DNA reads as TGCGCCAGCAGCCAAGGGGGGATTAGCCCCACAGATACGCAGTATTTT. This gives the protein CASSQGGISPTDTQYF. V is TRBV4-3 and J is TRBJ2-3; D is tentatively TRBD1 or TRBD2 (5 bases each). The germline CDR1 and CDR2 sequences are LGHNA and YSLEER. The CDR3 is 16 residues long. V lost 1 base and J lost 2, with 13 bases in between.

This rearrangement joins TRBV7-9 to TRBJ1-2; maybe TRBD1 (5 bases). The V end was cut by 8 bases, the J end by 0 bases, with 13 bases between. The CDR3 totals 14 residues. CDR1 SEHNR and CDR2 FQNEAQ come from the germline V gene (reference sequence). The CDR3 DNA sequence: TGTGCCAGCTGGGGGGGGGAAGCTAACTATGGCTACACCTTC. Translation gives CASWGGEANYGYTF.

The CDR3: CAWSARGFSGNTIYF. DNA of the CDR3: TGTGCCTGGAGTGCGAGGGGATTCTCTGGAAACACCATATATTTT. The rearrangement uses TRBV30 and TRBJ1-3; the D gene is possibly TRBD1 (5 bases). V shed 1 base and J shed 0 bases, with 10 bases lying between them. The CDR3 contains 15 residues. Germline assignment: CDR1 GTSNPN and CDR2 SVGIG (reference sequence).

The chain is built from TRBV15 and TRBJ1-2; perhaps TRBD1 as D (5 bases). The V end was cut by 0 bases, the J end by 4 bases, with 15 bases between. In germline, CDR1 is LNHNV, CDR2 YYDKDF (reference sequence). This CDR3 region has 16 residues. The chain's CDR3 is CATSRDLVGTVYGYTF. CDR3 DNA: TGTGCCACCAGCAGAGATCTAGTGGGGACGGTCTATGGCTACACCTTC.

J is TRBJ1-1 and V is TRBV7-2; D is undetermined. Germline CDR1 and CDR2: SGHTA and FQGNSA. The V end was cut by 2 bases, the J end by 7 bases, with 14 bases between. This CDR3 is built from 14 residues. Here the CDR3 DNA reads TGTGCCAGCAGCTTACGCGCTTTCTCCGATGAAGCTTTCTTT. It yields the protein CASSLRAFSDEAFF.

The CDR3 reads CASSLRSVDEKLFF. CDR3 DNA sequence: TGCGCCAGCAGCTTGCGTAGTGTCGACGAAAAACTGTTTTTT. The V call is TRBV5-1, the J call TRBJ1-4; D unresolved. Germline assignment: CDR1 SGHRS and CDR2 YFSETQ. The V gene lost 1 base and the J gene lost 8 bases, with 12 bases spanning the gap. CDR3 size: 14 residues.

The chain links TRBV4-2 to TRBJ2-5; D is unclear. The CDR3 consists of 14 residues. The germline CDR1 and CDR2 sequences are LGHNA and YNFKEQ. Trimming stripped 1 base from V and 1 base from J, with 7 bases between. This CDR3 is CASSQGLGQETQYF. CDR3 DNA sequence: TGTGCCAGCAGCCAAGGGCTAGGCCAAGAGACCCAGTACTTC.

The table lists this clone with a count of one. The DNA for the CDR3 is TGTGCCAGCAGTAAAAACAGGGATGGCTACACCTTC. Amino acids: CASSKNRDGYTF. The chain has TRBV6-5 and TRBJ1-2; tentatively, D is TRBD1 (6 bases). The CDR3 is 12 residues long. Germline-derived CDR1 and CDR2 are MNHEY and SVGAGI. V lost 5 bases and J 6 bases, leaving 10 bases between the germline ends.

A word on this clone: Germline and junction disagree at one end, which may indicate a read error. The chain uses TRBV7-7 and TRBJ2-5, with D unclear. The CDR3 spans 14 residues. The germline CDR1 and CDR2 sequences are SSHAT and FNYEAQ (reference sequence). The CDR3 sequence: CASSSGSIPETQYF. Written as DNA, the CDR3 is TGTGCTAGCAGCTCTGGTAGTATCCCAGAGACCCAGTACTTC. Combining the CDR3 with reference TRBV7-7 and TRBJ2-5 gives the whole variable domain GAGVSQSPRYKVTKRGQDVTLRCDPISSHATLYWYQQALGQGPEFLTYFNYEAQPDKSGLPSDRFSAERPEGSISTLTIQRTEQRDSAMYRCASSSGSIPETQYFGPGTRLLVL.

The genes are TRBV6-5 and TRBJ2-1; D is unresolved. Germline values: CDR1 MNHEY, CDR2 SVGAGI. Trimming left V 7 bases short and J 3 bases short, with 7 bases between. The CDR3 spans 12 residues. CDR3 loop: CASTPYYNEQFF. DNA for the CDR3: TGTGCCAGCACACCGTACTACAATGAGCAGTTCTTC.

V and J are TRBV7-2 and TRBJ2-1, with 9 positions matching TRBD2. Germline CDR1 is SGHTA and CDR2 is FQGNSA. Trimming removed 10 bases from V and 7 bases from J; junction bases left unmatched: 11. The CDR3 consists of 14 residues. CDR3 protein: CATKAGGARNEQFF. The DNA for the CDR3 is TGTGCCACGAAGGCGGGGGGGGCCCGTAATGAGCAGTTCTTC.

The chain joins TRBV19 to TRBJ1-2; possibly TRBD1 for D (5 bases). The CDR3 has 16 amino acids. Germline CDR1 LNHDA, CDR2 SQIVND (reference sequence). The V end lost 4 bases, the J end lost 2 bases, and 17 bases lay between the germline ends. The CDR3 DNA is TGTGCCAGTAGTACCAAAACGCCGCCAGGGAACTATGGCTACACCTTC. Its translation: CASSTKTPPGNYGYTF.

This clone was picked up one time. This sequence joins TRBV11-2 and TRBJ2-7; D unclear. The CDR3 is 12 residues long. Trimming removed 3 bases from V and 7 bases from J, with 10 bases in between. Looked up from germline, CDR1 is SGHAT and CDR2 is FQNNGV. The CDR3 nucleotides are TGTGCCAGCAGCTTGTCGGTTACAGAGCAGTACTTC. The encoded protein is CASSLSVTEQYF.

The chain joins TRBV3-1 (or the pseudogene TRBV3-2) to TRBJ1-5; D is possibly TRBD1 (5 bases). The V gene lost 4 bases and the J gene lost 4 bases, with 8 bases spanning the gap. This CDR3 has 13 residues. Germline CDR1 is LGHDT and CDR2 is YNNKEL (reference sequence). CDR3 sequence (DNA): TGTGCCAGCAGCCCCACAGGTAATCAGCCCCAGCATTTT. Its protein is CASSPTGNQPQHF.

The rearrangement joins TRBV5-4 to TRBJ2-1, with unresolved D. This CDR3 has 14 residues. Trimming cost V 3 bases and J 0 bases, with 7 bases left between them. Germline V lookup: CDR1 SGHNT, CDR2 YYREEE (reference sequence). CDR3 loop: CASSSQSSYNEQFF. In nucleotides, the CDR3 is TGTGCCAGCAGCTCCCAAAGCTCCTACAATGAGCAGTTCTTC.

The chain recombines TRBV27 with TRBJ1-6; weak D call: TRBD1 (5 bases). Trimming took off 6 bases at V and 3 bases at J, with 9 bases between the two ends. Looked up from germline, CDR1 is MNHEY and CDR2 is SMNVEV (reference sequence). This CDR3 is 14 amino acids long. The CDR3 sequence is CASSRQLYNSPLHF. The CDR3 bases are TGTGCCAGCAGCCGACAGCTCTATAATTCACCCCTCCACTTT.

The chain joins TRBV7-2 to TRBJ1-2, with a tentative D call TRBD1 (6 bases). Trimming left V 5 bases short and J 4 bases short, with 17 bases between. Germline V gene sequence: CDR1 SGHTA, CDR2 FQGNSA. The CDR3 runs 15 residues. The CDR3: CASSEREGVVYGYTF. The CDR3 coding sequence is TGTGCCAGCAGCGAGAGGGAGGGGGTAGTCTATGGCTACACCTTC.

V and J are TRBV6-2 or TRBV6-3 and TRBJ2-1, with D unclear. The V gene lost 0 bases and the J gene lost 7 bases, with 10 bases spanning the gap. The CDR3 is 14 residues long. Germline assignment: CDR1 MNHEY and CDR2 SVGEGT. The CDR3 region has the DNA TGTGCCAGCAGTTACTCGATCTCGGAAAATGAGCAGTTCTTC. This codes for CASSYSISENEQFF.

In this sample, this clone turned up once. This sequence joins TRBV27 and TRBJ1-6; 7 bases line up with TRBD1. The CDR3 has 17 amino acids. V lost 6 bases and J lost 0; bases outside the gene matches: 8. Germline CDR1 is MNHEY and CDR2 is SMNVEV (reference sequence). The DNA for the CDR3 is TGTGCCAGCAGGCGAGGGGGACAGAGCTCCTATAATTCACCCCTCCACTTT. The encoded protein is CASRRGGQSSYNSPLHF.

The rearrangement uses TRBV24-1 and TRBJ1-3; D gene unclear. V was clipped by 8 bases and J by 0 bases, with 7 bases between them. The CDR3 totals 13 residues. Germline values: CDR1 KGHDR, CDR2 SFDVKD. CDR3 in amino acids: CATTVSSGNTIYF. The DNA of the CDR3 is TGTGCCACCACCGTGAGCTCTGGAAACACCATATATTTT.

The V gene is TRBV5-1, the J gene TRBJ1-2; a possible D gene is TRBD1 (6 bases). Trimming stripped 5 bases from V and 8 bases from J, with 16 bases between. Per germline, CDR1 SGHRS and CDR2 YFSETQ. The CDR3 runs 13 residues. The CDR3 spells CASSPGQSLGYTF. The DNA for the CDR3 is TGCGCCAGCAGTCCGGGACAAAGCCTCGGCTACACCTTC.

The V call is TRBV19, the J call TRBJ1-2, with D unresolved. Trimming took 0 bases from V and 1 from J, leaving 6 bases between them. The CDR3 runs to 14 residues. Per the germline V gene, CDR1 is LNHDA and CDR2 is SQIVND (reference sequence). The CDR3 coding sequence is TGTGCCAGTAGTATAGATACAGTTAACTATGGCTACACCTTC. It is translated as CASSIDTVNYGYTF.

The rearrangement links TRBV19 to TRBJ2-7, with D unclear. V lost 1 base, J lost 1 base, and 5 bases lay in between. The germline V gene has CDR1 LNHDA and CDR2 SQIVND (reference sequence). This CDR3 has 13 amino acids. As DNA, the CDR3 is TGTGCCAGTAGTATAGCCCTTTCCTACGAGCAGTACTTC. Translated: CASSIALSYEQYF.